A single sample is the source of the 20 T cell receptor beta chains below, sequenced in a study of PD-1 blockade in classical Hodgkin lymphoma. Data came from immunoSEQ multiplex PCR; TCRdb stores just in-frame clones and leaves some out. Of about 2,400 clones listed, 50% to 75% were seen once; the top ten hold roughly a third. In every patient, relapse followed autologous stem cell transplantation, while exposure to brentuximab vedotin differed. Sequenced here: peripheral blood mononuclear cells (PBMCs), sampled at baseline. All receptors come from a human donor with classical Hodgkin lymphoma.

The J gene is TRBJ1-6, the V gene TRBV4-3, with D possibly matching TRBD1 (5 bases). CDR3 size: 14 residues. Trimming removed 5 bases from V and 8 bases from J, with 13 bases in between. Germline CDR1 is LGHNA and CDR2 is YSLEER. The CDR3: CASSASGAHSPLHF. CDR3 sequence (DNA): TGCGCCAGCAGCGCTAGCGGGGCCCATTCACCCCTCCACTTT.

The genes are TRBV29-1 and TRBJ1-1; no definite D call. In germline, CDR1 is SQVTM, CDR2 ANQGSEA. V lost 7 bases and J 5 bases, leaving 8 bases between the germline ends. The CDR3 is made up of 10 amino acids. DNA of the CDR3: TGCAGCGAGCCGGGGACTGAAGCTTTCTTT. As protein: CSEPGTEAFF.

The DNA for the CDR3 is TGTGCCAGCAGCTTAGTGCTGGTAGGCGGCTACACCTTC. Translation gives CASSLVLVGGYTF. V usage is TRBV13 and J usage is TRBJ1-2, with D uncertain. CDR3 size: 13 residues. CDR1 is PRHDT and CDR2 is FYEKMQ in the germline V gene (reference sequence). Deletions cut 1 base from V and 8 bases from J, with 11 bases between. Looking up the rest from reference TRBV13 and TRBJ1-2 gives the full variable domain: AAGVIQSPRHLIKEKRETATLKCYPIPRHDTVYWYQQGPGQDPQFLISFYEKMQSDKGSIPDRFSAQQFSDYHSELNMSSLELGDSALYFCASSLVLVGGYTFGSGTRLTVV.

Judged by abundance, this clone is hyperexpanded. The gene calls are TRBV2 and TRBJ2-1; D may match TRBD1 or TRBD2 (5 bases each). Between the trimmed V and J ends, which lost 3 bases and 8 bases, there was a span of 8 bases. Germline V CDR1 and CDR2: SNHLY, FYNNEI. The CDR3 totals 12 residues. The CDR3 bases are TGTGCCAGCAGTGACCGGGGCGATGAGCAGTTCTTC. It specifies CASSDRGDEQFF.

This rearrangement joins TRBV25-1 to TRBJ2-4; perhaps TRBD2 as D (5 bases). Trimming took 4 bases from V and 7 from J, leaving 5 bases between them. CDR3 length equals 11 residues. Germline lookup yields CDR1 MGHDK and CDR2 SYGVNS. The CDR3 loop is CASSGGNIQYF. The CDR3 bases are TGTGCCAGCAGTGGCGGGAACATTCAGTACTTC.

The chain carries TRBV30 and TRBJ1-2; no reliable D call. The CDR3 runs to 14 residues. V dropped 0 bases and J dropped 0 bases, with 8 bases sitting between them. Germline lookup yields CDR1 GTSNPN and CDR2 SVGIG (reference sequence). The CDR3 here is CAWSVNSPNYGYTF. CDR3 DNA: TGTGCCTGGAGTGTAAACAGCCCTAACTATGGCTACACCTTC.

V is TRBV7-2 and J is TRBJ1-5; 9 bases map to TRBD1. The CDR3 is 15 amino acids. From germline, CDR1 is SGHTA and CDR2 FQGNSA. Germline trimming cut 5 bases from V and 4 bases from J; bases unmatched to any gene: 6. Written as DNA, the CDR3 is TGTGCCAGCAGCCCGACTGACAGGGGGAATCAGCCCCAGCATTTT. Amino acid sequence: CASSPTDRGNQPQHF. Variable domain in full (rest from reference TRBV7-2 and TRBJ1-5): GAGVSQSPSNKVTEKGKDVELRCDPISGHTALYWYRQSLGQGLEFLIYFQGNSAPDKSGLPSDRFSAERTGGSVSTLTIQRTQQEDSAVYLCASSPTDRGNQPQHFGDGTRLSIL.

J is TRBJ1-1 and V is TRBV6-5; D is unclear. The CDR3 has 11 residues. Germline CDR1 MNHEY, CDR2 SVGAGI. V dropped 8 bases and J dropped 3 bases, with 7 bases sitting between them. CDR3 sequence: CASHRDTEAFF. In DNA, the CDR3 is TGTGCCAGCCATAGGGACACTGAAGCTTTCTTT.

The chain employs TRBV11-2 and TRBJ1-2; possibly TRBD1 for D (5 bases). Germline V gene sequence: CDR1 SGHAT, CDR2 FQNNGV. V dropped 3 bases and J dropped 4 bases, with 15 bases sitting between them. The CDR3 has 15 residues. The chain's CDR3 is CASSFRFGASYGYTF. Here the CDR3 DNA reads TGTGCCAGCAGCTTCCGTTTTGGGGCTTCCTATGGCTACACCTTC.

This sequence joins TRBV6-1 and TRBJ1-2; no clear D gene. CDR3 length equals 14 residues. The germline V gene has CDR1 MNHNS and CDR2 SASEGT. Trimming pared 3 bases from V and 3 bases from J, leaving 11 bases between. The CDR3 spells CASSDWGQDYGYTF. CDR3 coding DNA: TGTGCCAGCAGTGATTGGGGTCAGGACTATGGCTACACCTTC.

Judged by abundance, this clone is large. V and J are TRBV19 and TRBJ1-1; the match to TRBD1 covers 7 bases. Germline CDR1 is LNHDA and CDR2 is SQIVND (reference sequence). The CDR3 sequence is 13 residues long. The V gene end was trimmed by 6 bases and the J gene end by 4 bases; junction bases not matched to a gene: 5. The CDR3 DNA follows: TGTGCCAGTAGGGGGACAGCCGTCACTGAAGCTTTCTTT. Encoded protein: CASRGTAVTEAFF.

V usage is TRBV28 and J usage is TRBJ1-1; D might be TRBD1 (6 bases). The CDR3 sequence is 16 residues long. Germline V CDR1 and CDR2: MDHEN, SYDVKM. Trimming stripped 6 bases from V and 0 bases from J, with 17 bases between. DNA of the CDR3: TGTGCCAGCAGCGACGGACAGCTCCGCATGAACACTGAAGCTTTCTTT. Its protein product is CASSDGQLRMNTEAFF.

The chain combines TRBV7-9 with TRBJ2-5, with 8 bases aligning to TRBD2. J was trimmed by 5 bases and V by 5 bases; bases with no gene match: 16. The germline V gene has CDR1 SEHNR and CDR2 FQNEAQ (reference sequence). This CDR3 contains 17 residues. DNA for the CDR3: TGTGCCAGCAGCCCCCGCACTAGCGGATTTGGGGGGGAGACCCAGTACTTC. Its protein is CASSPRTSGFGGETQYF.

This clone occurred a few times. The rearrangement joins TRBV19 to TRBJ1-2; 9 bases fit TRBD1. The length of the CDR3 is 14 residues. Germline V CDR1 and CDR2: LNHDA, SQIVND (reference sequence). V trimming: 6 bases; J trimming: 5 bases; junction bases outside the gene matches: 7. The CDR3 DNA follows: TGTGCCAGTAGCCCGGACAGGGGAAGGTATGGCTACACCTTC. Residues: CASSPDRGRYGYTF.

By share, this clone ranks as medium-sized. The rearrangement joins TRBV2 to TRBJ2-2; tentative D call: TRBD1 (6 bases). This CDR3 spans 14 amino acids. Trimming took off 4 bases at V and 5 bases at J, with 11 bases between the two ends. CDR1 is SNHLY and CDR2 is FYNNEI in the germline V gene. The DNA for the CDR3 is TGTGCCAGCAGTGTGTGGGGGCGGACCGGGGAGCTGTTTTTT. This sequence encodes CASSVWGRTGELFF.

A few counts support this clone. CDR3 bases: TGTGCCAGCAGCTCAGGGACAGGGTATAATTCACCCCTCCACTTT. It is translated as CASSSGTGYNSPLHF. This rearrangement joins TRBV9 to TRBJ1-6, with 9 nucleotides matching TRBD1. Unmatched junction bases numbered 3, after V lost 4 bases and J lost 4 bases. CDR3 length: 15 residues. Per germline, CDR1 SGDLS and CDR2 YYNGEE.

The chain couples TRBV4-2 to TRBJ2-7; the D gene could be TRBD1 or TRBD2 (6 bases each). V shed 0 bases and J shed 5 bases, with 20 bases lying between them. Per the germline V gene, CDR1 is LGHNA and CDR2 is YNFKEQ. The length of the CDR3 is 17 residues. This chain's CDR3 is CASSQEVGPGARDEQYF. The DNA for the CDR3 is TGTGCCAGCAGCCAAGAGGTCGGGCCGGGGGCGCGCGACGAGCAGTACTTC.

The gene calls are TRBV6-5 and TRBJ2-1; a possible D gene is TRBD1 (5 bases). The CDR3 is 14 residues long. Germline V CDR1 and CDR2: MNHEY, SVGAGI. V gave up 5 bases and J gave up 4 bases, with 12 bases separating them. The CDR3 is CASSRQGSYNEQFF. CDR3 nucleotide sequence: TGTGCCAGCAGTCGTCAGGGATCGTACAATGAGCAGTTCTTC.

The chain carries TRBV9 and TRBJ2-7; D not resolved. Germline CDR1 and CDR2: SGDLS and YYNGEE. Trimming stripped 3 bases from V and 9 bases from J, with 13 bases between. The CDR3 spans 12 residues. The chain's CDR3 is CASSGVTTAQYF. Written as DNA, the CDR3 is TGTGCCAGCAGCGGGGTTACTACCGCGCAGTACTTC.

The chain couples TRBV11-3 to TRBJ2-7, with TRBD2 as a possible D gene (5 bases). Germline-derived CDR1 and CDR2 are SGHNT and YENEEA. CDR3 length: 15 residues. V dropped 2 bases and J dropped 3 bases, with 14 bases sitting between them. CDR3 in amino acids: CASSLSGFGHYEQYF. The CDR3 DNA sequence: TGTGCCAGCAGCTTATCGGGGTTTGGTCACTACGAGCAGTACTTC.